This record looks at one TCR beta chain sequence and its context. The clone's antigen remains unknown. Base qualities are not provided; no much larger clone lies one nucleotide away. This specimen belongs to a study of blood T cell repertoires in COVID-19 (dated by TCRdb to 2018 to 2021). Context from the whole study: Recovered participants in ImmuneRACE Cohort 3 were defined by two consecutive negative NP/OP PCR tests, clearance by a healthcare professional, or resolution of symptoms. Samples covering the acute and convalescent phases of COVID-19 were provided by collaborators in the United States, Italy and Spain. A de-identified subject ID, COVID-19 status, age in years and sex were almost always included in the sample metadata. The material from the prospective study consisted of cDNA or gDNA derived from T cells, B-cell-depleted T cells, or PBMCs. The samples were drawn from the first 160 participants of the ongoing ImmuneRACE study and from more than 1,000 subjects provided by 6 global collaborators. Where available, HLA class I and class II types were taken from metadata supplied by the sample provider and were not determined by assay-based typing. Deeply sampled blood TCRbeta repertoires from subjects exposed to, actively infected with, or recovered from COVID-19 were included in the dataset. A freely available public database, intended as a resource for researchers studying the immune response to SARS-CoV-2, is where the repertoires were released. The research as a whole found: The quantity of clinical and demographic metadata differed by source and by participant and was supplied without curation.

Participants in the prospective study were enrolled through a virtual design, were aged roughly 18 to 100 years, and lived in 24 United States geographic areas. Cohort assignment in the prospective study relied on participant-reported clinical history from a screening survey and a study questionnaire. Each participant in the prospective study had whole blood, serum and a nasopharyngeal or oropharyngeal swab collected by mobile phlebotomists. Additional blood draws and questionnaires over a roughly two-month period could optionally be provided by prospective study participants. Before DNA extraction, blood samples from the prospective study were shipped at room temperature or frozen. TCRbeta CDR3 regions were amplified from genomic DNA using the immunoSEQ Assay, a bias-controlled multiplex PCR. Turning to the authors' computational methods: Nucleated cell counts per sample were estimated from amplification of reference gene primers within the assay. Sequence reads were collapsed and filtered to measure the absolute abundance of every unique TCRbeta CDR3 rearrangement. For each sample, productive Simpson clonality was calculated by taking the square root of Simpson's diversity index across productive rearrangements. TCRdb's version of the immuneACCESS table is confined to in-frame rearrangements and falls short of the full clone set. An unresolved V gene accounts for under half of the shortfall where checked; the remainder is of unknown origin. D and trimming come from the DNA, and the V and J calls and clone size come from that table. The sample yields over 150,000 clones; 79% were counted once. Under 20% of the sample is held by the ten biggest clonotypes.

V is pared back by 7 bases and J by 0 bases, with 9 bases lying between the germline termini. The CDR3 contains 13 residues, cysteine and phenylalanine counted. Just CDR3 DNA is preserved here, 39 bases in frame from base 1. Sequences MDHEN (CDR1) and SYDVKM (CDR2) are obtained from the germline V gene. In this chain, TRBV28 is recombined with TRBJ1-1; no D gene is confidently identified. This clonotype was obtained from a woman in her 70s in a cohort exposed to, infected with or recovered from COVID-19 (not recorded which). The sequenced sample was PBMCs or T cells enriched from blood (not recorded which). The DNA is as follows: TGTGCCAGCAATCGGAGGTTGAACACTGAAGCTTTCTTT. Its product reads: CASNRRLNTEAFF.